Below, 18 T cell receptor beta chains from the same sample are listed, as sequenced in a study of OX40 agonist ivuxolimab in advanced cancers. Libraries were prepared by immunoSEQ multiplex PCR; TCRdb keeps only in-frame clonotypes and omits some of them. The sample contains nearly 60,000 clones, around four fifths of which appear only once. Sequenced here: CD4+ or CD8+ T cells sorted from blood, sampled in a trial of the OX40 agonist ivuxolimab. Source of these receptors: an adult with an advanced solid tumor such as melanoma, head and neck, liver or kidney cancer.

The rearrangement joins TRBV21-1 to TRBJ2-7; the DNA was not compared with TRBD1, the D call given in the table. TRBV21-1 is described as a pseudogene. The length of the CDR3 is 15 residues. The CDR3 DNA sequence: TGTGCCAGCAGCGAAGGACAAGTTTTCTCCTACGAGCAGTACTTC. Residues: CASSEGQVFSYEQYF.

The rearrangement joins TRBV6-6 to TRBJ1-5; 7 bases align to TRBD1. Losses at the gene ends were 2 bases for V and 4 bases for J; bases not matched to a gene: 8. This CDR3 contains 16 residues. Germline CDR1 reads MNHNY; CDR2 reads SVGAGI (reference sequence). CDR3 DNA sequence: TGTGCCAGCAGTTACAAAAGACAGGGAGCTAATCAGCCCCAGCATTTT. This sequence encodes CASSYKRQGANQPQHF.

This chain's CDR3 is CAQLGGLTDTQYF. The CDR3 nucleotides are TGTGCCCAATTAGGGGGGCTCACAGATACGCAGTATTTT. The chain joins TRBV11-3 to TRBJ2-3; either TRBD1 or TRBD2 may fit D (6 bases each). Germline V gives CDR1 SGHNT, CDR2 YENEEA. The CDR3 has 13 amino acids. Trimming removed 11 bases from V and 2 bases from J, with 14 bases in between.

This clone is deemed medium-sized. The chain has TRBV12-5 and TRBJ1-5, with 7 bases matching TRBD1. CDR3 length equals 16 residues. The V gene end was trimmed by 5 bases and the J gene end by 7 bases; junction bases not matched to a gene: 14. Per germline, CDR1 LGHNT and CDR2 FRNRAP. The CDR3 nucleotides are TGTGCTAGTGGTACCACGACAGGGAAAGATTTCCAGCCCCAGCATTTT. Translation gives CASGTTTGKDFQPQHF.

This rearrangement joins TRBV20-1 to TRBJ2-3; D not certain. The V end was cut by 7 bases, the J end by 2 bases, with 1 base between. CDR3 length equals 9 residues. The germline V gene encodes CDR1 DFQATT and CDR2 SNEGSKA (reference sequence). Here the CDR3 DNA reads TGCAGTGTCACAGATACGCAGTATTTT. The encoded protein is CSVTDTQYF.

The chain uses TRBV5-1 and TRBJ1-2; TRBD1 matches 10 bases. The junction had 17 bases not matched to a gene; V was cut back by 4 bases and J by 8 bases. The CDR3 consists of 17 residues. The germline V gene encodes CDR1 SGHRS and CDR2 YFSETQ. The CDR3 protein is CASSPGQGEVLSNGYTF. In DNA, the CDR3 is TGCGCCAGCAGCCCTGGACAGGGGGAGGTTCTATCTAACGGCTACACCTTC.

The chain carries TRBV28 and TRBJ1-3, with 11 bases matching TRBD1. CDR3 length: 15 residues. Per the germline V gene, CDR1 is MDHEN and CDR2 is SYDVKM. V lost 8 bases, J lost 2 bases, and 5 bases stayed unmatched. CDR3 in amino acids: CASGGQGDPGNTIYF. The CDR3 coding sequence is TGTGCCAGCGGGGGACAGGGGGACCCTGGAAACACCATATATTTT.

CDR3 sequence (DNA): TGTGCCAGCAGCTTAGGCACAGATACGCAGTATTTT. Amino acid sequence: CASSLGTDTQYF. V usage is TRBV7-9 and J usage is TRBJ2-3; D is uncertain. The V end lost 1 base, the J end lost 1 base, and 0 bases lay between the germline ends. The CDR3 has 12 amino acids. Germline CDR1 is SEHNR and CDR2 is FQNEAQ (reference sequence).

The chain couples TRBV7-2 to TRBJ1-5; D is perhaps TRBD1 (5 bases). This CDR3 region has 16 residues. Trimming removed 5 bases from V and 1 base from J, with 15 bases in between. Germline V gene lookup returns CDR1 SGHTA and CDR2 FQGNSA. DNA for the CDR3: TGTGCCAGCAGCCCGTTGGGGCGGGGGAGCAATCAGCCCCAGCATTTT. It is translated as CASSPLGRGSNQPQHF.

The chain carries TRBV9 and TRBJ1-4; TRBD1 might be the D (5 bases). The germline V gene has CDR1 SGDLS and CDR2 YYNGEE. V lost 4 bases to trimming and J lost 0 bases, with 19 bases between them. The CDR3 sequence is 18 residues long. The CDR3 here is CASSIKGGEGATNEKLFF. CDR3 bases: TGTGCCAGCAGCATCAAAGGAGGGGAGGGAGCAACTAATGAAAAACTGTTTTTT.

This chain uses TRBV12-5 with TRBJ1-5, with D tentatively TRBD1 (5 bases). Germline V gene sequence: CDR1 LGHNT, CDR2 FRNRAP. V was shortened by 1 base and J by 3 bases, with 16 bases between the two germline ends. The CDR3 extends over 17 amino acids. In DNA, the CDR3 is TGTGCTAGTGGTTTGGGGGCCCGACAGCCAATCAATCAGCCCCAGCATTTT. Protein sequence: CASGLGARQPINQPQHF.

The chain employs TRBV6-6 and TRBJ2-4; possibly TRBD1 for D (5 bases). Trimming took off 2 bases at V and 5 bases at J, with 13 bases between the two ends. The CDR3 spans 15 residues. Per germline, CDR1 MNHNY and CDR2 SVGAGI (reference sequence). The CDR3 reads CASSYAQGNQNIQYF. CDR3 DNA: TGTGCCAGCAGTTACGCCCAGGGAAACCAAAACATTCAGTACTTC.

The V and J genes are TRBV19 and TRBJ1-1; D is possibly TRBD1 (5 bases). With 5 bases removed from V and 5 bases from J, the gap between germline ends came to 18 bases. Germline CDR1 LNHDA, CDR2 SQIVND (reference sequence). CDR3 size: 15 residues. DNA of the CDR3: TGTGCCAGTAGTTCGCCGAGTCGTCGGGGGACTGAAGCTTTCTTT. Translating gives CASSSPSRRGTEAFF.

The chain links TRBV6-1 to TRBJ2-5, with 10 nucleotides matching TRBD2. This CDR3 comprises 17 residues. V lost 2 bases, J lost 2 bases, and 8 bases stayed unmatched. Germline assignment: CDR1 MNHNS and CDR2 SASEGT. The CDR3 sequence is CASSEWGTSGTQETQYF. CDR3 nucleotides: TGTGCCAGCAGTGAATGGGGCACTAGCGGGACTCAAGAGACCCAGTACTTC.

The chain has TRBV28 and TRBJ2-3, with 10 bases identical to TRBD1. CDR1 is MDHEN and CDR2 is SYDVKM in the germline V gene. Trimming took 5 bases from V and 2 from J; bases not matched to a gene: 10. The CDR3 has 17 amino acids. The CDR3, as DNA: TGTGCCAGCAGTGTTGCCGGGACAGGGGATTACACAGATACGCAGTATTTT. Its protein is CASSVAGTGDYTDTQYF.

This clone was observed a handful of times. The chain recombines TRBV28 with TRBJ2-5; TRBD1 matches at 11 bases. CDR1 MDHEN and CDR2 SYDVKM come from the germline V gene. This CDR3 spans 13 amino acids. Unmatched junction bases numbered 7, after V lost 9 bases and J lost 7 bases. The CDR3 here is CASGQGASGTQYF. DNA of the CDR3: TGTGCCAGTGGACAGGGGGCTTCAGGGACCCAGTACTTC.

The CDR3 region has the DNA TGTGCCAGCAGCCCGGGTGGAAGCTCCTACGAGCAGTACTTC. Its protein is CASSPGGSSYEQYF. V is TRBV11-3 and J is TRBJ2-7; D is unclear. Germline lookup yields CDR1 SGHNT and CDR2 YENEEA. V lost 5 bases to trimming and J lost 0 bases, with 11 bases between them. The CDR3 is 14 amino acids.

The chain recombines TRBV6-1 with TRBJ2-1; TRBD2 matches at 7 bases. Germline CDR1 and CDR2: MNHNS and SASEGT. The CDR3 extends over 16 amino acids. Unmatched junction bases numbered 6, after V lost 4 bases and J lost 0 bases. The CDR3: CASSAGGRSSYNEQFF. CDR3 nucleotide sequence: TGTGCCAGCAGTGCGGGAGGCCGAAGCTCCTACAATGAGCAGTTCTTC.